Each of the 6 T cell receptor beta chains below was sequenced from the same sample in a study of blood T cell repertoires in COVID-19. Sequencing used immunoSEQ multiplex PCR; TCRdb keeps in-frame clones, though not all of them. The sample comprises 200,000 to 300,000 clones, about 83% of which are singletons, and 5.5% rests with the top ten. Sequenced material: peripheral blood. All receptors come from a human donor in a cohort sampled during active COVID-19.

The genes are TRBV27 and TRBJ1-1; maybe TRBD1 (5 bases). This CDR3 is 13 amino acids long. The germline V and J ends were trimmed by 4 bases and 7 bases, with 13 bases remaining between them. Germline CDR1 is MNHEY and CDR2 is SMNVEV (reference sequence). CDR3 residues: CASSWRGGGEAFF. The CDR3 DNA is TGTGCCAGCAGTTGGAGGGGAGGAGGTGAAGCTTTCTTT.

CDR3 nucleotides: TGTGCCAGCAGCTTAGCGTCGTTGGCAGGGAGGACCGGGGAGCTGTTTTTT. It specifies CASSLASLAGRTGELFF. This rearrangement joins TRBV7-8 to TRBJ2-2; D is possibly TRBD2 (6 bases). Per the germline V gene, CDR1 is SGHVS and CDR2 is FQNEAQ. Trimming cost V 0 bases and J 5 bases, with 16 bases left between them. The CDR3 extends over 17 amino acids.

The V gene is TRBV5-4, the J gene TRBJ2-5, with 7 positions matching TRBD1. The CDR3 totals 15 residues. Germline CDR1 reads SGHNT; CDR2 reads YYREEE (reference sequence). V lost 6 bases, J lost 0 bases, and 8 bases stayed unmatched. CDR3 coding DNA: TGTGCCAGCAACCAAAGAACAGGGGACCAAGAGACCCAGTACTTC. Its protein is CASNQRTGDQETQYF.

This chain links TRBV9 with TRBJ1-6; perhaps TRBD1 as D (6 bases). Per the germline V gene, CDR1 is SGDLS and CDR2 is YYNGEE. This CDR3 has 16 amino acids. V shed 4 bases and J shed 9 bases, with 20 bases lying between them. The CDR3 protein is CASSPARINRVSPLHF. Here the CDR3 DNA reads TGTGCCAGCAGCCCGGCCCGAATTAACAGGGTTTCACCCCTCCACTTT.

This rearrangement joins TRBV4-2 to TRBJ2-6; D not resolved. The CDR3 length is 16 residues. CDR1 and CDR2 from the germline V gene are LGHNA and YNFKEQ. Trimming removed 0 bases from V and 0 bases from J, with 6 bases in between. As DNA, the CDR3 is TGTGCCAGCAGCCAAGATCAGGTCTCTGGGGCCAACGTCCTGACTTTC. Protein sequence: CASSQDQVSGANVLTF.

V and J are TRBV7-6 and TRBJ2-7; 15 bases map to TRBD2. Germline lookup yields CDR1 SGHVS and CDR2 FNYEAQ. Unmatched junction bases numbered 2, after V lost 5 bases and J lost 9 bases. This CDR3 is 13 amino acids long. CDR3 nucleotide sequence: TGTGCCAGCAGCCCGGGACTAGCGGGAGGGCAGTACTTC. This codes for CASSPGLAGGQYF.